The 16 T cell receptor beta chains presented below share a single source sample, sequenced in a study of T cell responses to AZD1222 COVID-19 vaccine. The table came from immunoSEQ multiplex PCR; TCRdb's copy has only in-frame clones and leaves some out. This table holds about 100,000 clones, about nine tenths found once. The sample here was peripheral blood, taken on day 0 of AZD1222 vaccination. The receptors stem from an adult in good health.

V usage is TRBV19 and J usage is TRBJ1-4; TRBD1 might be the D (5 bases). Deletions cut 7 bases from V and 2 bases from J, with 14 bases between. CDR3 length: 15 residues. Germline CDR1 LNHDA, CDR2 SQIVND (reference sequence). The CDR3 here is CASTGRETTNEKLFF. CDR3 nucleotide sequence: TGTGCCAGTACGGGCAGGGAAACGACTAATGAAAAACTGTTTTTT.

This chain links TRBV7-9 with TRBJ1-1; D remains ambiguous. V was pared by 7 bases and J by 0 bases, with 15 bases between. CDR1 is SEHNR and CDR2 is FQNEAQ in the germline V gene (reference sequence). This CDR3 contains 15 residues. This chain's CDR3 is CASTKQRFMNTEAFF. CDR3 in DNA: TGTGCCAGCACCAAGCAACGTTTTATGAACACTGAAGCTTTCTTT.

This clone was picked up one time. The V and J genes are TRBV29-1 and TRBJ1-1, with 8 bases matching TRBD1. Trimming removed 0 bases from V and 4 bases from J; junction bases left unmatched: 4. Germline values: CDR1 SQVTM, CDR2 ANQGSEA. CDR3 size: 14 residues. The CDR3 reads CSVEEHGQGTEAFF. For the CDR3, the DNA is TGCAGCGTTGAAGAGCACGGACAGGGCACTGAAGCTTTCTTT.

The chain has TRBV9 and TRBJ1-6, with 7 bases aligning to TRBD1. The CDR3 covers 16 residues. The V gene end was trimmed by 3 bases and the J gene end by 3 bases; junction bases not matched to a gene: 6. From germline, CDR1 is SGDLS and CDR2 YYNGEE. The CDR3 region is CASSASGTDYNSPLHF. CDR3 coding DNA: TGTGCCAGCAGCGCGTCAGGGACAGACTATAATTCACCCCTCCACTTT.

The gene calls are TRBV19 and TRBJ1-1; TRBD1 matches 8 bases. Per germline, CDR1 LNHDA and CDR2 SQIVND (reference sequence). This CDR3 is 14 amino acids long. The V gene end was trimmed by 5 bases and the J gene end by 5 bases; junction bases not matched to a gene: 7. CDR3 in amino acids: CASSPWTGWTEAFF. The CDR3 nucleotides are TGTGCCAGTAGTCCGTGGACAGGGTGGACTGAAGCTTTCTTT. Looking up the rest from reference TRBV19 and TRBJ1-1 gives the full variable domain: DGGITQSPKYLFRKEGQNVTLSCEQNLNHDAMYWYRQDPGQGLRLIYYSQIVNDFQKGDIAEGYSVSREKKESFPLTVTSAQKNPTAFYLCASSPWTGWTEAFFGQGTRLTVV.

This clone was recorded a few times. The chain has TRBV6-5 and TRBJ1-2; D is unresolved. This CDR3 has 13 residues. The V end lost 6 bases, the J end lost 2 bases, and 10 bases lay between the germline ends. Germline CDR1 and CDR2: MNHEY and SVGAGI. In DNA form, the CDR3 reads TGTGCCAGCAGGGACGAACAGAACTATGGCTACACCTTC. Translating gives CASRDEQNYGYTF.

The rearrangement joins TRBV12-5 to TRBJ2-1, with D possibly being TRBD1 (5 bases). The germline CDR1 and CDR2 sequences are LGHNT and FRNRAP. The V and J ends lost 1 base and 6 bases respectively, with 10 bases between them. This CDR3 contains 14 residues. CDR3 sequence (DNA): TGTGCTAGTGGTTTGGGAACAGGTTCCAATGAGCAGTTCTTC. Translated, it gives CASGLGTGSNEQFF.

This chain connects TRBV5-1 to TRBJ1-1; no clear D. CDR3 length: 13 amino acids. CDR1 and CDR2 (germline): SGHRS, YFSETQ. V was trimmed by 7 bases and J by 1 base, leaving 11 bases between them. CDR3 nucleotides: TGCGCCAGCCGTTCAGAGCCGAACACTGAAGCTTTCTTT. It yields the protein CASRSEPNTEAFF.

This chain links TRBV20-1 with TRBJ2-4; D gene unclear. V was pared by 3 bases and J by 2 bases, with 11 bases between. This CDR3 has 14 amino acids. Per the germline V gene, CDR1 is DFQATT and CDR2 is SNEGSKA (reference sequence). As DNA, the CDR3 is TGCAGTGCTAGTGGGGATTCAACCAAAAACATTCAGTACTTC. The encoded protein is CSASGDSTKNIQYF.

The chain links TRBV30 to TRBJ1-1; tentative D call: TRBD1 (5 bases). Germline V lookup: CDR1 GTSNPN, CDR2 SVGIG (reference sequence). The CDR3 is 13 amino acids. V was shortened by 0 bases and J by 8 bases, with 13 bases between the two germline ends. The CDR3 DNA follows: TGTGCCTGGAGTGTACCGGATAGACAGGAAGCTTTCTTT. It specifies CAWSVPDRQEAFF. The variable domain in full, completed from reference TRBV30 and TRBJ1-1, reads SQTIHQWPATLVQPVGSPLSLECTVEGTSNPNLYWYRQAAGRGLQLLFYSVGIGQISSEVPQNLSASRPQDRQFILSSKKLLLSDSGFYLCAWSVPDRQEAFFGQGTRLTVV.

This sequence joins TRBV5-5 and TRBJ2-7, with 9 nucleotides matching TRBD1. This CDR3 is 15 amino acids long. The V gene end was trimmed by 1 base and the J gene end by 6 bases; junction bases not matched to a gene: 8. Germline assignment: CDR1 SGHKS and CDR2 YYEKEE (reference sequence). The DNA for the CDR3 is TGTGCCAGCAGCTTGCCGCGGGACAGGGCTGGCGAGCAGTACTTC. This gives the protein CASSLPRDRAGEQYF.

The chain couples TRBV27 to TRBJ1-5, with TRBD1 matching over 9 bases. Germline lookup yields CDR1 MNHEY and CDR2 SMNVEV (reference sequence). The CDR3 runs to 15 residues. The ends lost 5 bases at V and 2 bases at J; junction bases unmatched: 4. The CDR3, as DNA: TGTGCCAGCAGTCGGGACAGGGTGGGCAATCAGCCCCAGCATTTT. Amino acids: CASSRDRVGNQPQHF.

This clone was observed a handful of times. V usage is TRBV24-1 and J usage is TRBJ2-2, with no clear D. Germline CDR1 and CDR2: KGHDR and SFDVKD. This CDR3 contains 13 residues. V was trimmed by 5 bases and J by 3 bases, leaving 6 bases between them. CDR3 nucleotides: TGTGCCACCAGTGTCCGGTACACCGGGGAGCTGTTTTTT. It codes for CATSVRYTGELFF.

This sequence joins TRBV30 and TRBJ1-1; possible D gene TRBD1, 6 bases. This CDR3 is 15 amino acids long. Trimming took off 0 bases at V and 1 base at J, with 12 bases between the two ends. Germline V gives CDR1 GTSNPN, CDR2 SVGIG (reference sequence). The CDR3 nucleotides read TGTGCCTGGAGTGTACCGGGGGCTGGGAACACTGAAGCTTTCTTT. It yields the protein CAWSVPGAGNTEAFF.

The chain joins TRBV9 to TRBJ1-2; tentative D call: TRBD1 (5 bases). This CDR3 has 15 amino acids. Germline V gene lookup returns CDR1 SGDLS and CDR2 YYNGEE. The germline V and J ends were trimmed by 0 bases and 2 bases, with 11 bases remaining between them. DNA of the CDR3: TGTGCCAGCAGCGTAGGCATTAGGGGAAACTATGGCTACACCTTC. Its protein is CASSVGIRGNYGYTF.

The gene calls are TRBV12-3 or TRBV12-4 and TRBJ2-1; no clear D. The CDR3 sequence is 13 residues long. Trimming removed 6 bases from V and 1 base from J, with 7 bases in between. CDR3 region: CASRRYSYNEQFF. CDR3 DNA sequence: TGTGCCAGCAGGAGATATTCCTACAATGAGCAGTTCTTC.